This T cell receptor beta chain was recovered during a study of CD8 T cells in Susac syndrome. The CDR3 sequence is 13 residues long. V shed 0 bases and J shed 3 bases, with 4 bases lying between them. Germline V lookup: CDR1 MNHEY, CDR2 SMNVEV (reference sequence). Points from the study as a whole: Within total CD8+ repertoires, 15 to 20 Susac-specific public clones were found, and within CD8+ TEMRA repertoires, four or five.

The RNA, about 0.5 to 1 ug, was put through reverse transcription using random hexamers. An immunoSEQ multiplex PCR generated amplified TCR beta CDR3 products spanning 54 Vbeta and 13 Jbeta. Each CDR3 protein gets one entry after TCRdb re-called the immunoSEQ multiplex PCR reads with MiXCR. The sample includes 100,000 to 150,000 distinct CDR3 sequences, roughly 94% of them seen just once. A note on this clonotype: The antigen is unknown.

The gene calls are TRBV27 and TRBJ2-3; D is unresolved. Sequenced input: CD8+ T cells from PBMCs. The origin of this receptor is a human donor with Susac syndrome. The CDR3 DNA follows: TGTGCCAGCAGTTTATCGAAGACAGATACGCAGTATTTT. Amino acid sequence: CASSLSKTDTQYF.